Below, 26 T cell receptor beta chains from the same sample are listed, as sequenced in a study of T cell repertoires in cytomegalovirus infection. TCRdb fed the reads into MiXCR, producing one record per CDR3 protein. Among around 43,000 distinct CDR3 sequences listed, 20% were seen once. These receptors are not linked to any known antigen. The material sequenced was PBMCs, sequenced either directly or after in vitro stimulation (not recorded which). The receptors shown here come from a human donor in good health (CMV status not recorded). Some clones in this sample may be carry-over from other donors' samples.

The chain links TRBV29-1 to TRBJ1-1; D unclear. Trimming removed 4 bases from V and 0 bases from J, with 9 bases in between. Germline V gives CDR1 SQVTM, CDR2 ANQGSEA. This CDR3 contains 13 residues. The CDR3 spells CSVGKEMNTEAFF. CDR3 nucleotides: TGCAGCGTTGGGAAAGAAATGAACACTGAAGCTTTCTTT.

This clonotype was seen only a few times. This sequence may be a read error, since a much larger clone differs from it by one base. This chain joins TRBV7-2 and TRBJ2-7; D unclear. Germline values: CDR1 SGHTA, CDR2 FQGNSA. The germline V and J ends were trimmed by 4 bases and 3 bases, with 4 bases remaining between them. The CDR3 consists of 11 residues. CDR3: CASSSIYEQYF. The CDR3 nucleotides are TGTGCCAGCAGCTCTATCTACGAGCAGTACTTC.

This clonotype showed up just a few times. The gene calls are TRBV6-6 and TRBJ1-1; weak D call: TRBD1 (6 bases). Trimming stripped 2 bases from V and 1 base from J, with 11 bases between. The CDR3 spans 15 residues. Germline V gene sequence: CDR1 MNHNY, CDR2 SVGAGI (reference sequence). CDR3 sequence reads: CASSYDQTGNTEAFF. CDR3 coding DNA: TGTGCCAGCAGTTACGATCAGACAGGGAACACTGAAGCTTTCTTT.

The chain recombines TRBV7-6 with TRBJ1-5, with a tentative D call TRBD1 (5 bases). The CDR3 has 13 residues. V lost 5 bases and J 6 bases, leaving 11 bases between the germline ends. The germline V gene has CDR1 SGHVS and CDR2 FNYEAQ. The CDR3 region has the DNA TGTGCCAGCAGCCAAGACAGTATTCAGCCCCAGCATTTT. It specifies CASSQDSIQPQHF.

This clonotype was detected ten times or more. This CDR3 reads CASSPGTRSSYEQYF. The CDR3 DNA reads as TGTGCCAGCAGCCCCGGGACGAGAAGCTCCTACGAGCAGTACTTC. This chain uses TRBV7-2 with TRBJ2-7; perhaps D is TRBD1 or TRBD2 (5 bases each). The CDR3 is 15 amino acids. V was trimmed by 5 bases and J by 0 bases, leaving 14 bases between them. The germline V gene encodes CDR1 SGHTA and CDR2 FQGNSA.

This clonotype qualifies as medium-sized. The chain is built from TRBV5-5 and TRBJ1-1, with D possibly being TRBD1 (5 bases). This CDR3 region has 13 residues. V was trimmed by 4 bases and J by 1 base, leaving 8 bases between them. Germline lookup yields CDR1 SGHKS and CDR2 YYEKEE (reference sequence). The CDR3 DNA reads as TGTGCCAGCAGCGGGGGTCAGAACACTGAAGCTTTCTTT. Its translation: CASSGGQNTEAFF.

This clonotype appeared many times. The V and J genes are TRBV7-8 and TRBJ1-4; 11 nucleotides match TRBD1. Losses at the gene ends were 3 bases for V and 7 bases for J; bases not matched to a gene: 4. Per germline, CDR1 SGHVS and CDR2 FQNEAQ. The CDR3 is made up of 15 amino acids. CDR3 region: CASSLAGQGGEKLFF. DNA for the CDR3: TGTGCCAGCAGCTTGGCGGGACAGGGGGGTGAAAAACTGTTTTTT.

This clonotype was found many times. This sequence joins TRBV5-1 and TRBJ2-7; tentatively, D is TRBD1 or TRBD2 (5 bases each). The V end was cut by 4 bases, the J end by 5 bases, with 16 bases between. CDR1 and CDR2 (germline): SGHRS, YFSETQ. This CDR3 spans 14 amino acids. CDR3 DNA sequence: TGCGCCAGCAGCCCGGGGTGGGGGTACCACGAGCAGTACTTC. It is translated as CASSPGWGYHEQYF.

The chain links TRBV7-2 to TRBJ2-7; D is unresolved. The V end was cut by 4 bases, the J end by 2 bases, with 6 bases between. Germline CDR1 and CDR2: SGHTA and FQGNSA. The CDR3 spans 12 residues. CDR3 sequence: CASSYSPYEQYF. In nucleotides, the CDR3 is TGTGCCAGCAGCTACTCACCCTACGAGCAGTACTTC.

This chain joins TRBV20-1 and TRBJ2-7; no reliable D call. In germline, CDR1 is DFQATT, CDR2 SNEGSKA (reference sequence). The CDR3 extends over 11 amino acids. V was trimmed by 1 base and J by 4 bases, leaving 5 bases between them. This chain's CDR3 is CSARVGYEQYF. The DNA of the CDR3 is TGCAGTGCTAGAGTCGGATACGAGCAGTACTTC.

The chain carries TRBV5-6 and TRBJ2-1; D possibly corresponds to TRBD1 (6 bases). This CDR3 region has 16 residues. Germline-derived CDR1 and CDR2 are SGHDT and YYEEEE. Trimming removed 4 bases at V and 0 bases at J, with 14 bases between. This CDR3 is CASSGGSASSYNEQFF. As DNA, the CDR3 is TGTGCCAGCAGCGGGGGCTCGGCCAGCTCCTACAATGAGCAGTTCTTC.

In regard to this clonotype: A much larger clone is a single base away; this may be a read error. V is TRBV7-6 and J is TRBJ1-3; D is perhaps TRBD1 (6 bases). Germline V gives CDR1 SGHVS, CDR2 FNYEAQ. The CDR3 loop spans 16 amino acids. The CDR3 DNA reads as TGTACCAGCTCCCCGGGACATATCGGCGGGGGAAACACCATATATTTT. The encoded protein is CTSSPGHIGGGNTIYF.

By sample fraction, this clonotype is medium-sized. The chain employs TRBV27 and TRBJ2-1; 8 bases match TRBD2. The CDR3 extends over 16 amino acids. V lost 5 bases and J lost 3; bases outside the gene matches: 9. Germline CDR1 MNHEY, CDR2 SMNVEV (reference sequence). CDR3 sequence reads: CASSPGRLAGYNEQFF. The CDR3 bases are TGTGCCAGCAGTCCCGGCCGTCTAGCGGGCTACAATGAGCAGTTCTTC.

This clonotype was counted at least ten times. The V call is TRBV27, the J call TRBJ2-1; tentative D call: TRBD2 (5 bases). V lost 5 bases and J 0 bases, leaving 11 bases between the germline ends. The CDR3 covers 15 residues. Germline lookup yields CDR1 MNHEY and CDR2 SMNVEV (reference sequence). The CDR3 loop is CASSPRGFSYNEQFF. CDR3 in DNA: TGTGCCAGCAGTCCTCGGGGATTCTCCTACAATGAGCAGTTCTTC.

The chain recombines TRBV6-2 or TRBV6-3 with TRBJ2-5; TRBD2 is a possible D gene (6 bases). The length of the CDR3 is 17 residues. Trimming pared 2 bases from V and 5 bases from J, leaving 21 bases between. CDR1 and CDR2 (germline): MNHEY, SVGEGT. As DNA, the CDR3 is TGTGCCAGCAGTTACAACCCTGGAGGGTTTGAAGCGGAGACCCAGTACTTC. Amino acids: CASSYNPGGFEAETQYF.

This chain connects TRBV5-1 to TRBJ1-4, with D uncertain. The CDR3 spans 15 residues. Germline loops: CDR1 SGHRS, CDR2 YFSETQ. Trimming shortened V by 7 bases and J by 0 bases, and 13 bases separated the two germline ends. CDR3 amino acids: CASSEESSTNEKLFF. The CDR3 coding sequence is TGCGCCAGCTCGGAGGAGAGCTCAACTAATGAAAAACTGTTTTTT.

This clonotype was seen ten or more times. The chain employs TRBV7-2 and TRBJ1-1; 9 positions agree with TRBD1. The junction had 16 bases not matched to a gene; V was cut back by 7 bases and J by 7 bases. The germline V gene encodes CDR1 SGHTA and CDR2 FQGNSA. The length of the CDR3 is 16 residues. The CDR3 loop is CASTPRSGQGQLEAFF. CDR3 nucleotide sequence: TGTGCCAGCACCCCGAGGTCGGGACAGGGCCAACTTGAAGCTTTCTTT.

At least ten counts were recorded for this clonotype. The chain couples TRBV7-2 to TRBJ2-7; TRBD2 matches at 13 bases. J lost 7 bases, V lost 5 bases, and 14 bases had no gene match. The CDR3 is 17 amino acids. Germline lookup yields CDR1 SGHTA and CDR2 FQGNSA. The CDR3 sequence: CASSPKTGTSGIGEQYF. CDR3 coding DNA: TGTGCCAGCAGCCCCAAGACCGGGACTAGCGGGATCGGAGAGCAGTACTTC.

V gene TRBV12-3 or TRBV12-4 combines with J gene TRBJ1-2; no clear D. V was cut by 5 bases and J by 4 bases, with 17 bases left in between. This CDR3 spans 15 amino acids. The CDR3 loop is CASSLSGGYGYGYTF. The CDR3 DNA reads as TGTGCCAGCAGTCTCTCCGGTGGGTACGGCTATGGCTACACCTTC.

This clonotype was counted at least ten times. V is TRBV27 and J is TRBJ1-1; D is unresolved. This CDR3 is built from 15 residues. Germline V gene data show CDR1 as MNHEY and CDR2 as SMNVEV (reference sequence). V was trimmed by 1 base and J by 0 bases, leaving 9 bases between them. The CDR3 loop is CASSLFRSMNTEAFF. CDR3 coding DNA: TGTGCCAGCAGTTTATTTCGGAGTATGAACACTGAAGCTTTCTTT.

In regard to this clonotype: Mismatch with germline at one junction end may stem from a read error. V is TRBV7-3 and J is TRBJ1-4; D uncertain. Germline V gene sequence: CDR1 SGHTA, CDR2 FQGTGA. The CDR3 is 13 residues long. CDR3 bases: TGTGCCAACAGCTTAACCCCTCTGGAAAAACTGTTTTTT. This codes for CANSLTPLEKLFF.

The chain recombines TRBV4-3 with TRBJ1-2; the D gene is possibly TRBD1 (5 bases). The germline gives CDR1 LGHNA, CDR2 YSLEER. The ends were cut back, 3 bases at V and 8 bases at J, with 28 bases in the middle. The CDR3 length is 18 residues. CDR3 in DNA: TGCGCCAGCAGCCAGGTGGTTTGGAGCACCGGACCCGGGGGGGGCTACACCTTC. This codes for CASSQVVWSTGPGGGYTF.

There are many counts of this clonotype. The V gene is TRBV4-2, the J gene TRBJ2-6; a possible D gene is TRBD2 (6 bases). Germline V gene sequence: CDR1 LGHNA, CDR2 YNFKEQ. V dropped 0 bases and J dropped 3 bases, with 9 bases sitting between them. This CDR3 has 16 residues. DNA of the CDR3: TGTGCCAGCAGCCAAGATCGGGGGAGTGGGGCCAACGTCCTGACTTTC. This sequence encodes CASSQDRGSGANVLTF.

This clonotype was seen repeatedly, ten times or more. The genes are TRBV7-2 and TRBJ2-3; D ambiguous. The germline gives CDR1 SGHTA, CDR2 FQGNSA. The CDR3 length is 15 residues. Trimming removed 8 bases at V and 2 bases at J, with 17 bases between. The DNA of the CDR3 is TGTGCCAGCCGCAGCCCTGGGTTGCCCACAGATACGCAGTATTTT. As protein: CASRSPGLPTDTQYF.

This clonotype was seen more than once but under ten times. This chain uses TRBV24-1 with TRBJ1-5; perhaps TRBD1 as D (5 bases). Germline CDR1 KGHDR, CDR2 SFDVKD. Trimming pared 7 bases from V and 2 bases from J, leaving 8 bases between. The CDR3 spans 13 residues. This CDR3 reads CATSPGGNQPQHF. As DNA, the CDR3 is TGTGCCACCAGCCCGGGGGGCAATCAGCCCCAGCATTTT.

This rearrangement joins TRBV5-5 to TRBJ2-5, with D perhaps TRBD1 (6 bases). Germline loops: CDR1 SGHKS, CDR2 YYEKEE (reference sequence). Trimming left V 4 bases short and J 4 bases short, with 14 bases between. The CDR3 covers 14 residues. Written as DNA, the CDR3 is TGTGCCAGCAGCCTACCGGGACATCGAGAGACCCAGTACTTC. This sequence encodes CASSLPGHRETQYF.